This T cell receptor beta chain was captured by sequencing in a study of cytomegalovirus exposure and HLA in healthy donors. Looking at the study overall: Roughly 85 million unique TCRs from HLA-typed donors were held in an early release of data. Overall study findings and caveats: Exclusion as indistinguishable affected some V segments, including TRBV6-2 and TRBV6-3. The authors enumerated over 150 TCR beta chains as linked to cytomegalovirus. Associated with HLA alleles at 0.05 false discovery rate in a later analysis were 16,951 TCR beta sequences.

Per the germline V gene, CDR1 is SGHVS and CDR2 is FQNEAQ. J was trimmed by 9 bases and V by 6 bases; bases with no gene match: 11. The CDR3 is made up of 14 amino acids. With 60 Vbeta and 13 Jbeta primers, the PCR was carried out. The data were produced by immunoSEQ multiplex PCR, yet TCRdb's version contains in-frame clones alone and is incomplete. The table includes 180,000 or so clones, over 75% detected once. Concerning this clone: Its antigen remains unidentified.

The V call is TRBV7-8, the J call TRBJ2-7; the match to TRBD2 covers 10 bases. This clonotype originated in a man aged 18-30 years in good health and CMV-seropositive. The source material was PBMCs. CDR3 loop: CASSPAGGEKVQYF. CDR3 DNA: TGTGCCAGCAGTCCAGCGGGGGGGGAGAAAGTGCAGTACTTC.